This TCR beta chain was profiled in a study of cytomegalovirus exposure and HLA in healthy donors. The PCR contained 60 Vbeta and 13 Jbeta primers. TCRdb's table, derived via immunoSEQ multiplex PCR, lists solely in-frame clones and lacks some. The sample has approximately 130,000 clones, 70% to 90% seen once. The sample consisted of PBMCs. The TCR was taken from a woman aged 40-49 years in good health and CMV-seropositive.

The DNA for the CDR3 is TGCGCCAGCAGTGATCAAAGCGGGACTCCGAGGACAGATACGCAGTATTTT. Its translation: CASSDQSGTPRTDTQYF. The chain links TRBV10-1 to TRBJ2-3; 7 bases are a match to TRBD2. V gave up 3 bases and J gave up 3 bases; unmatched junction bases: 12. Germline CDR1 is WNHNN and CDR2 is SYGVQD (reference sequence). The CDR3 is made up of 17 amino acids.